A single sample is the source of the 29 T cell receptor beta chains below, sequenced in a study of T-cell memory formation after mild COVID-19. TCRdb redid the calling of the 5' RACE reads with MiXCR, one entry per CDR3 protein. The table records 250,000 to 350,000 distinct CDR3 sequences, roughly 15% of them present only once. Sequencing input: PBMCs or a T cell subset sorted from them (not recorded which). These receptors were obtained from a man between 18 and 35 years old who had mild COVID-19 (a few samples of this study predate the infection). Cell type and time point are not known.

This clonotype was counted at least ten times. V usage is TRBV5-1 and J usage is TRBJ2-2; D call uncertain. Trimming pared 4 bases from V and 7 bases from J, leaving 14 bases between. The CDR3 covers 14 residues. CDR1 is SGHRS and CDR2 is YFSETQ in the germline V gene. The CDR3 loop is CASSGALVDGELFF. CDR3 sequence (DNA): TGCGCCAGCAGCGGAGCGTTGGTGGACGGGGAGCTGTTTTTT.

The chain joins TRBV5-6 to TRBJ2-1, with 12 nucleotides matching TRBD2. The CDR3 is 15 amino acids. In germline, CDR1 is SGHDT, CDR2 YYEEEE. Trimming took 4 bases from V and 8 from J; bases not matched to a gene: 7. The CDR3 DNA reads as TGTGCCAGCAGCCCGCTAGCGGGGGGGCTAGATGAGCAGTTCTTC. As protein: CASSPLAGGLDEQFF. The whole variable domain, remainder taken from reference TRBV5-6 and TRBJ2-1, is DAGVTQSPTHLIKTRGQQVTLRCSPKSGHDTVSWYQQALGQGPQFIFQYYEEEERQRGNFPDRFSGHQFPNYSSELNVNALLLGDSALYLCASSPLAGGLDEQFFGPGTRLTVL.

The J gene is TRBJ2-2, the V gene TRBV15, with D unclear. Deletions cut 5 bases from V and 7 bases from J, with 2 bases between. Germline-derived CDR1 and CDR2 are LNHNV and YYDKDF (reference sequence). The CDR3 loop spans 10 amino acids. The CDR3: CATSRGELFF. The CDR3 DNA follows: TGTGCCACCAGCCGCGGGGAGCTGTTTTTT.

The genes are TRBV5-5 and TRBJ2-5; tentatively, D is TRBD1 or TRBD2 (5 bases each). This CDR3 spans 15 amino acids. Germline V gives CDR1 SGHKS, CDR2 YYEKEE (reference sequence). With 1 base removed from V and 5 bases from J, the gap between germline ends came to 15 bases. Here the CDR3 DNA reads TGTGCCAGCAGCTTGAGGTGGGGGTATCGGGAGACCCAGTACTTC. Protein product: CASSLRWGYRETQYF. The whole variable domain, remainder taken from reference TRBV5-5 and TRBJ2-5, is DAGVTQSPTHLIKTRGQQVTLRCSPISGHKSVSWYQQVLGQGPQFIFQYYEKEERGRGNFPDRFSARQFPNYSSELNVNALLLGDSALYLCASSLRWGYRETQYFGPGTRLLVL.

This clonotype was observed at least ten times. This chain links TRBV7-8 with TRBJ1-2; a possible D gene is TRBD1 (5 bases). CDR1 and CDR2 (germline): SGHVS, FQNEAQ. This CDR3 spans 12 amino acids. Trimming cost V 2 bases and J 10 bases, with 11 bases left between them. The CDR3 region is CASSLTGTYYTF. The CDR3 region has the DNA TGTGCCAGCAGCTTAACAGGAACATACTACACCTTC. The full variable domain, its missing parts supplied by reference TRBV7-8 and TRBJ1-2, is GAGVSQSPRYKVAKRGQDVALRCDPISGHVSLFWYQQALGQGPEFLTYFQNEAQLDKSGLPSDRFFAERPEGSVSTLKIQRTQQEDSAVYLCASSLTGTYYTFGSGTRLTVV.

This clonotype occurred a few times. The genes are TRBV5-6 and TRBJ1-5, with D possibly matching TRBD1 (5 bases). This CDR3 is built from 15 residues. CDR1 SGHDT and CDR2 YYEEEE come from the germline V gene. V shed 2 bases and J shed 5 bases, with 14 bases lying between them. This CDR3 is CASSLSGRLDQPQHF. CDR3 bases: TGTGCCAGCAGCTTATCAGGGAGGTTGGATCAGCCCCAGCATTTT.

The V and J genes are TRBV28 and TRBJ2-1; D gene ambiguous. V lost 6 bases to trimming and J lost 5 bases, with 8 bases between them. This CDR3 is built from 12 residues. Germline V gene sequence: CDR1 MDHEN, CDR2 SYDVKM. The CDR3 protein is CASRPWDNEQFF. CDR3 coding DNA: TGTGCCAGCAGGCCTTGGGACAATGAGCAGTTCTTC.

This clonotype appeared a few times. This chain joins TRBV29-1 and TRBJ2-5, with 8 bases aligning to TRBD1. Looked up from germline, CDR1 is SQVTM and CDR2 is ANQGSEA. Germline trimming cut 5 bases from V and 5 bases from J; bases unmatched to any gene: 7. The CDR3 contains 13 residues. This CDR3 reads CSVWQGAWETQYF. CDR3 coding DNA: TGCAGCGTTTGGCAGGGGGCTTGGGAGACCCAGTACTTC.

In its sample, this clonotype was seen a few times. CDR3 sequence (DNA): TGTGCCAGCAGCACCCGGGACAGCCAGTACTTC. Protein product: CASSTRDSQYF. The rearrangement joins TRBV7-9 to TRBJ2-7, with TRBD1 matching over 7 bases. Germline V gene lookup returns CDR1 SEHNR and CDR2 FQNEAQ (reference sequence). The CDR3 is 11 amino acids. V shed 5 bases, J shed 10 bases, and the junction held 5 bases outside the gene matches.

The rearrangement joins TRBV5-1 to TRBJ1-1; D not resolved. The CDR3 runs 13 residues. CDR1 is SGHRS, CDR2 YFSETQ, per germline. V was cut by 7 bases and J by 0 bases, with 10 bases left in between. The CDR3 region has the DNA TGCGCCAGCTCCGCTCAGGTGAACACTGAAGCTTTCTTT. The encoded protein is CASSAQVNTEAFF.

At least ten counts were recorded for this clonotype. This rearrangement joins TRBV12-3 or TRBV12-4 to TRBJ2-7; the D is unclear. The ends were cut back, 1 base at V and 6 bases at J, with 10 bases in the middle. This CDR3 contains 13 residues. The CDR3 DNA is TGTGCCAGCAGTTTAGGGGATTTAGGCGAGCAGTACTTC. It encodes CASSLGDLGEQYF.

V and J are TRBV4-2 and TRBJ2-3; TRBD2 matches 12 bases. V trimming: 0 bases; J trimming: 4 bases; junction bases outside the gene matches: 8. This CDR3 comprises 18 residues. CDR1 is LGHNA and CDR2 is YNFKEQ in the germline V gene. Written as DNA, the CDR3 is TGTGCCAGCAGCCAAGAGTCGGCGAGGACTAGCGGGGCAGATACGCAGTATTTT. Amino acid sequence: CASSQESARTSGADTQYF.

This clonotype was detected a few times. The chain links TRBV27 to TRBJ2-2, with 7 bases fitting TRBD1. CDR3 size: 13 residues. CDR1 and CDR2 from the germline V gene are MNHEY and SMNVEV (reference sequence). V lost 5 bases to trimming and J lost 7 bases; unmatched junction nucleotides: 4. CDR3 sequence reads: CASSITGVGELFF. DNA for the CDR3: TGTGCCAGCAGTATAACAGGGGTCGGGGAGCTGTTTTTT.

This clonotype has more than one count but fewer than ten. The rearrangement links TRBV20-1 to TRBJ2-4; TRBD1 is a possible D gene (6 bases). The CDR3 has 14 amino acids. V lost 0 bases to trimming and J lost 1 base, with 7 bases between them. From germline, CDR1 is DFQATT and CDR2 SNEGSKA (reference sequence). CDR3 DNA sequence: TGCAGTGCTAGAGATCAGGGGGCCAAAAACATTCAGTACTTC. This sequence encodes CSARDQGAKNIQYF.

This clonotype was seen a few times. The chain has TRBV7-9 and TRBJ2-7; D is possibly TRBD1 (5 bases). Per the germline V gene, CDR1 is SEHNR and CDR2 is FQNEAQ (reference sequence). The CDR3 contains 19 residues. The V and J ends lost 4 bases and 6 bases respectively, with 31 bases between them. In DNA, the CDR3 is TGTGCCAGCAGCTCCTTATCCGACTGGGAAGGGGTTGGGGTCGGCGAGCAGTACGTC. Its translation is CASSSLSDWEGVGVGEQYV.

This clonotype occurred many times. The chain joins TRBV5-5 to TRBJ2-1; D not certain. In germline, CDR1 is SGHKS, CDR2 YYEKEE (reference sequence). The V end was cut by 0 bases, the J end by 5 bases, with 6 bases between. The CDR3 extends over 13 amino acids. The CDR3 here is CASSLAPNNEQFF. CDR3 bases: TGTGCCAGCAGCTTGGCACCCAACAATGAGCAGTTCTTC.

This clonotype was detected ten times or more. The chain links TRBV7-7 to TRBJ2-5; D gene ambiguous. Germline CDR1 reads SSHAT; CDR2 reads FNYEAQ (reference sequence). This CDR3 has 12 amino acids. Trimming took off 5 bases at V and 1 base at J, with 5 bases between the two ends. The CDR3 sequence: CASSPVQETQYF. The CDR3 coding sequence is TGTGCCAGCAGCCCGGTCCAAGAGACCCAGTACTTC.

This clonotype was counted only a few times. The V call is TRBV4-1, the J call TRBJ2-5, with D possibly being TRBD1 (5 bases). Germline V gene sequence: CDR1 MGHRA, CDR2 YSYEKL. Trimming left V 1 base short and J 5 bases short, with 14 bases between. CDR3 length equals 15 residues. The CDR3 bases are TGCGCCAGCAGCCAAGGGGGCCACAGTGGGGAGACCCAGTACTTC. It translates to CASSQGGHSGETQYF.

This chain joins TRBV20-1 and TRBJ2-1; D is perhaps TRBD2 (6 bases). V shed 4 bases and J shed 7 bases, with 14 bases lying between them. This CDR3 has 13 residues. CDR1 is DFQATT and CDR2 is SNEGSKA in the germline V gene (reference sequence). The CDR3 sequence: CSATLHGRNEQFF. CDR3 in DNA: TGCAGTGCTACTTTGCATGGGAGGAATGAGCAGTTCTTC.

This clonotype was seen at least ten times. The chain joins TRBV6-2 or TRBV6-3 to TRBJ2-7; 7 bases line up with TRBD1. The CDR3 is 14 amino acids. From germline, CDR1 is MNHEY and CDR2 SVGEGT. With 5 bases clipped from V and 6 bases from J, the junction kept 10 bases outside the gene matches. The chain's CDR3 is CASSRLTGIREQYV. The DNA of the CDR3 is TGTGCCAGCAGTCGGCTGACAGGGATTCGCGAGCAGTACGTC.

This clonotype was seen a handful of times. The chain has TRBV5-1 and TRBJ1-1, with 8 nucleotides matching TRBD1. V shed 4 bases and J 3 bases; nucleotides not matched to a gene: 8. The length of the CDR3 is 15 residues. In germline, CDR1 is SGHRS, CDR2 YFSETQ. The CDR3 loop is CASSPIGQGDTEAFF. The DNA for the CDR3 is TGCGCCAGCAGCCCAATAGGACAGGGCGACACTGAAGCTTTCTTT.

The rearrangement uses TRBV5-5 and TRBJ1-2; no reliable D call. Trimming removed 1 base at V and 1 base at J, with 11 bases between. Germline V gene data show CDR1 as SGHKS and CDR2 as YYEKEE (reference sequence). This CDR3 has 15 residues. The CDR3 reads CASSLIPSDNYGYTF. The CDR3 nucleotides read TGTGCCAGCAGCTTGATCCCCAGCGATAACTATGGCTACACCTTC.

This clonotype was seen a handful of times. The J gene is TRBJ1-5, the V gene TRBV6-5, with a possible D match to TRBD1 (5 bases). V was shortened by 2 bases and J by 6 bases, with 14 bases between the two germline ends. Germline CDR1 is MNHEY and CDR2 is SVGAGI. This CDR3 has 15 residues. The CDR3 DNA reads TGTGCCAGCAGTTACGGGCAGGGAGTGGGTCAGCCCCAGCATTTT. It specifies CASSYGQGVGQPQHF.

This clonotype was detected only a few times. The V and J genes are TRBV24-1 and TRBJ2-3; 8 bases map to TRBD2. Germline trimming cut 4 bases from V and 14 bases from J; bases unmatched to any gene: 7. Germline CDR1 KGHDR, CDR2 SFDVKD. The CDR3 covers 12 residues. CDR3 DNA: TGTGCCACCAGTGACCCTAGGACTAGCTGGTATTTT. This sequence encodes CATSDPRTSWYF.

A few counts support this clonotype. The J gene is TRBJ1-2, the V gene TRBV4-1, with D perhaps TRBD1 (6 bases). CDR1 and CDR2 from the germline V gene are MGHRA and YSYEKL. The CDR3 runs 16 residues. V gave up 2 bases and J gave up 5 bases, with 18 bases separating them. As DNA, the CDR3 is TGCGCCAGCAGCCAACTTGGAGGGACACAAGAGTATGGCTACACCTTC. This translates into CASSQLGGTQEYGYTF.

As concerns this clonotype: Being one base from a much bigger clone, this may be a read error. The chain carries TRBV11-2 and TRBJ1-1; possibly TRBD1 for D (6 bases). Germline CDR1 reads SGHAT; CDR2 reads FQNNGV. The CDR3 is 13 amino acids. Trimming pared 6 bases from V and 3 bases from J, leaving 11 bases between. As DNA, the CDR3 is TGTGCCAGCAGTTACAGGGTGGACACTGAAGCTTTCTTT. As protein: CASSYRVDTEAFF.

This clonotype appeared a few times. The chain couples TRBV6-5 to TRBJ1-1, with unresolved D. Trimming left V 0 bases short and J 1 base short, with 6 bases between. This CDR3 has 14 amino acids. CDR1 and CDR2 from the germline V gene are MNHEY and SVGAGI. CDR3 residues: CASSYSVRNTEAFF. The CDR3, as DNA: TGTGCCAGCAGTTACTCGGTCCGGAACACTGAAGCTTTCTTT.

This clonotype was observed a few times. The rearrangement joins TRBV6-5 to TRBJ2-7; perhaps TRBD1 as D (5 bases). The CDR3 has 16 residues. From germline, CDR1 is MNHEY and CDR2 SVGAGI. V was shortened by 6 bases and J by 2 bases, with 20 bases between the two germline ends. The CDR3 sequence: CASSQRGGDSPYEQYF. Written as DNA, the CDR3 is TGTGCCAGCAGCCAGCGAGGTGGTGACAGTCCCTACGAGCAGTACTTC.

The table lists this clonotype with a few counts. The chain has TRBV7-9 and TRBJ2-1, with D possibly TRBD2 on 6 matching bases. Germline CDR1 is SEHNR and CDR2 is FQNEAQ (reference sequence). This CDR3 region has 15 residues. The V end lost 2 bases, the J end lost 0 bases, and 8 bases lay between the germline ends. The chain's CDR3 is CASSLRGDSYNEQFF. CDR3 sequence (DNA): TGTGCCAGCAGCTTACGCGGGGACTCCTACAATGAGCAGTTCTTC.